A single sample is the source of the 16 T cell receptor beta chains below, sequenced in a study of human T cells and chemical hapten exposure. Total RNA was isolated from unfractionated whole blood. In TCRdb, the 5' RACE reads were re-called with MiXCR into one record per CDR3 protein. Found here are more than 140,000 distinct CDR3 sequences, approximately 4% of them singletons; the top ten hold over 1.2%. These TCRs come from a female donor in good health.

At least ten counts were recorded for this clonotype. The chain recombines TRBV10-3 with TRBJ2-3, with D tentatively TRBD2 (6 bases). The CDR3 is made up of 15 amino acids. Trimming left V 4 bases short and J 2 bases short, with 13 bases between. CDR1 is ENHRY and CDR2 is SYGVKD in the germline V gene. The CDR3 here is CAISVEAGLTDTQYF. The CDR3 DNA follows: TGTGCCATCAGTGTTGAGGCGGGACTCACAGATACGCAGTATTTT.

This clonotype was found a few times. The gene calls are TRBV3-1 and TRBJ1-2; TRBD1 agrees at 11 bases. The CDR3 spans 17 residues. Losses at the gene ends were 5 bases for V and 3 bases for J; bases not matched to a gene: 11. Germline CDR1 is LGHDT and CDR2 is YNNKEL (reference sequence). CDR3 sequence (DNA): TGTGCCAGCAGCACGAACGTCGGGACAGGGGGATACTATGGCTACACCTTC. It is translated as CASSTNVGTGGYYGYTF.

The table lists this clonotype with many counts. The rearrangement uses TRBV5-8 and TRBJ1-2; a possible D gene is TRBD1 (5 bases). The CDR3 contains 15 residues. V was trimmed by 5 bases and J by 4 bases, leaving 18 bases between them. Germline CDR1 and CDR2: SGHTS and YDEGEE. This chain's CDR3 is CASRGERAGSYGYTF. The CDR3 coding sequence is TGTGCCAGCAGAGGGGAACGGGCGGGCAGCTATGGCTACACCTTC. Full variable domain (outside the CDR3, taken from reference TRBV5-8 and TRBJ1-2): EAGVTQSPTHLIKTRGQQATLRCSPISGHTSVYWYQQALGLGLQFLLWYDEGEERNRGNFPPRFSGRQFPNYSSELNVNALELEDSALYLCASRGERAGSYGYTFGSGTRLTVV.

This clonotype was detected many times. Here the CDR3 DNA reads TGCGCCAGCAGCCCCGGGCCCCATACTAGCGGGGGGACCTACGAGCAGTACTTC. Its translation: CASSPGPHTSGGTYEQYF. The J gene is TRBJ2-7, the V gene TRBV4-3; 12 positions match TRBD2. The V gene's germline CDR1 is LGHNA and CDR2 YSLEER. This CDR3 contains 18 residues. The ends lost 4 bases at V and 2 bases at J; junction bases unmatched: 12.

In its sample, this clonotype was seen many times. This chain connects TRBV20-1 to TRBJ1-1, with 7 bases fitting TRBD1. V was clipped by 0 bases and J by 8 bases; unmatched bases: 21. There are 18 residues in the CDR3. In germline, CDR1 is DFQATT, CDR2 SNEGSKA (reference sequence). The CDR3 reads CSARDPLRGLSLPGEAFF. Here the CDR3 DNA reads TGCAGTGCTAGAGATCCGTTGAGGGGGCTGTCACTCCCAGGGGAAGCTTTCTTT.

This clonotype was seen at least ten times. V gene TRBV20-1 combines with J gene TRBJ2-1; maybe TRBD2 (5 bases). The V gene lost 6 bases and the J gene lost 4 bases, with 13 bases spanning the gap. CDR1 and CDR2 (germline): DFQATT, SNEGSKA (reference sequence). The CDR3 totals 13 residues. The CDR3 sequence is CSAGVPPYNEQFF. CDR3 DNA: TGCAGTGCCGGGGTACCCCCGTACAATGAGCAGTTCTTC.

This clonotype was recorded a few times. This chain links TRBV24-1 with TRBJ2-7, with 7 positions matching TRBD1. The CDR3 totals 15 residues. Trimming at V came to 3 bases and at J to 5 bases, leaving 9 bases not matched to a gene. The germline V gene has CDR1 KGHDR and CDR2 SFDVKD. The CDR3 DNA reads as TGTGCCACCAGTGATCCCGACAGGGCGGCCAACGAGCAGTACTTC. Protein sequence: CATSDPDRAANEQYF.

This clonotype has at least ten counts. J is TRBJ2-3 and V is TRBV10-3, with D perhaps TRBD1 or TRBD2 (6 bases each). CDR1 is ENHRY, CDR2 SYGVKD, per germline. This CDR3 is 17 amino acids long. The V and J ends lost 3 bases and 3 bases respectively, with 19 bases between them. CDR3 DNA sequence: TGTGCCATCAGTGAAGGACGGGGGCCGGGTGGTACAGATACGCAGTATTTT. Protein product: CAISEGRGPGGTDTQYF.

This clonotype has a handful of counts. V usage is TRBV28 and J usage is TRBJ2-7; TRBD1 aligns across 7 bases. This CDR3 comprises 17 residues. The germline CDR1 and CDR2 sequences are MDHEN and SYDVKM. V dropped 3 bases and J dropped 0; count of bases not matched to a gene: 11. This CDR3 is CASSFDRVGTDSYEQYF. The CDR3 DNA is TGTGCCAGCAGTTTCGACAGGGTCGGTACTGACTCCTACGAGCAGTACTTC.

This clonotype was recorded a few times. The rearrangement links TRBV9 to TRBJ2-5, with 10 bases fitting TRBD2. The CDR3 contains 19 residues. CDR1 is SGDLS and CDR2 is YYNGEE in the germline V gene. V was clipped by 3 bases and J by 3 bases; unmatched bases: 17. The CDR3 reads CASSASPRGSGGAEETQYF. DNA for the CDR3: TGTGCCAGCAGCGCCTCTCCTAGGGGCAGCGGGGGGGCAGAAGAGACCCAGTACTTC. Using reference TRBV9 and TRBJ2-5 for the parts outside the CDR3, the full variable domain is DSGVTQTPKHLITATGQRVTLRCSPRSGDLSVYWYQQSLDQGLQFLIQYYNGEERAKGNILERFSAQQFPDLHSELNLSSLELGDSALYFCASSASPRGSGGAEETQYFGPGTRLLVL.

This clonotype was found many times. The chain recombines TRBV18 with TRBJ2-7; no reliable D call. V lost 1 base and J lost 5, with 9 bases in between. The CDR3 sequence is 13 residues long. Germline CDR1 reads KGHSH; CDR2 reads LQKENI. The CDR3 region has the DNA TGTGCCAGCTCACCACGGATCGCCGACGAGCAGTACTTC. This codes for CASSPRIADEQYF.

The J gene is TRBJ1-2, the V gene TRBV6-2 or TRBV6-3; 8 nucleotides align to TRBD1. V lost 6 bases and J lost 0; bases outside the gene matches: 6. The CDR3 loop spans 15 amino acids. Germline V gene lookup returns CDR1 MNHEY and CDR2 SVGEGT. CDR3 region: CASRTGTGPNYGYTF. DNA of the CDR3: TGTGCCAGCAGAACCGGGACAGGACCTAACTATGGCTACACCTTC.

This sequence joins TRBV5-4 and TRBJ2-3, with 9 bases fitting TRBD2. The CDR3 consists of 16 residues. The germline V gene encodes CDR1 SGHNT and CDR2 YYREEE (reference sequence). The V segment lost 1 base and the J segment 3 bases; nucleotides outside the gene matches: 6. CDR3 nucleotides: TGTGCCAGCAGCTTGCCCAGCGGGGGGAGGACAGATACGCAGTATTTT. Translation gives CASSLPSGGRTDTQYF.

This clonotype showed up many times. DNA for the CDR3: TGTGCCAGCAGCCCCTCGACCAGAGAAAAGCAGTTCTTC. Its translation is CASSPSTREKQFF. The chain employs TRBV9 and TRBJ2-1; D gene uncertain. CDR3 size: 13 residues. Trimming cost V 4 bases and J 11 bases, with 16 bases left between them. The germline V gene has CDR1 SGDLS and CDR2 YYNGEE.

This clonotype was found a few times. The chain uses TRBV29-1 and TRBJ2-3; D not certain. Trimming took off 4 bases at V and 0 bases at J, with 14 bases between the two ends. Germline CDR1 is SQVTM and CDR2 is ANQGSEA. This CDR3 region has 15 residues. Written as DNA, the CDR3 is TGCAGCGTTGGGGTAAGGACGGATAGCACAGATACGCAGTATTTT. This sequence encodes CSVGVRTDSTDTQYF.

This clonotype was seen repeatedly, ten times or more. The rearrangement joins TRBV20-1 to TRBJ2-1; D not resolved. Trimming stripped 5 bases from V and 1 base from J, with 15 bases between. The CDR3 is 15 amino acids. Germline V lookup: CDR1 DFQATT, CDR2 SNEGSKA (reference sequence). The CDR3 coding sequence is TGCAGTGCTCAAGGGATGACGCAGTCCTACAATGAGCAGTTCTTC. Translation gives CSAQGMTQSYNEQFF.